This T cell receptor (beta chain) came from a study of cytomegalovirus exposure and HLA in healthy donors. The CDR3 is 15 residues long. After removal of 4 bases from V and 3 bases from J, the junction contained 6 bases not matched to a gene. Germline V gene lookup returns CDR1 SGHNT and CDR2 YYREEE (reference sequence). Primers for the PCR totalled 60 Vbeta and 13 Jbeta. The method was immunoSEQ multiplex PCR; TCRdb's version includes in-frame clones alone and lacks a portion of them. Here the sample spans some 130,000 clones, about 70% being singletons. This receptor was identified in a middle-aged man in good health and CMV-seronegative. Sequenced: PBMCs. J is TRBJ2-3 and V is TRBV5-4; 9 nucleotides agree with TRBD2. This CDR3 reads CASSQALAGTDTQYF. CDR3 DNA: TGTGCCAGCAGCCAGGCGCTAGCGGGGACAGATACGCAGTATTTT.